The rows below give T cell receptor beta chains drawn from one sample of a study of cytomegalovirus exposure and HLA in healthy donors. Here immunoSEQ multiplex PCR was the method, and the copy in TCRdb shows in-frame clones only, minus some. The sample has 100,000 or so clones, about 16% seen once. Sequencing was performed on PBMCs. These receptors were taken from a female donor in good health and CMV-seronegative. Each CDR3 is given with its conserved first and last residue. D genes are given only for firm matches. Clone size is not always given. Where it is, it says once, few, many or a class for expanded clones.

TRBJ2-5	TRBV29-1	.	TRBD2	TGCAGCGTTGGATCGGGGGGGGACGAAGAGACCCAGTACTTC	CSVGSGGDEETQYF
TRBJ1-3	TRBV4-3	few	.	TGCGCCAGCAGTCGACAAGGGGGTCTTTCTGGAAACACCATATATTTT	CASSRQGGLSGNTIYF
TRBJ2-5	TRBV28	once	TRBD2	TGTGCCAGCAGTTTATTGGCTAGCGGGGAAGAGACCCAGTACTTC	CASSLLASGEETQYF
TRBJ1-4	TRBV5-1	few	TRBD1	TGCGCCAGCAGCCCCCTCGACAGGGGGCGAGGTGAAAAACTGTTTTTT	CASSPLDRGRGEKLFF
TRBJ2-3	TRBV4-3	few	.	TGCGCCAGCAGCCAAGATGAGGCAGCCACAGATACGCAGTATTTT	CASSQDEAATDTQYF
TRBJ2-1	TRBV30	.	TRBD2	TGTGCCTGGAGGCGTGGACTAGCGGGAGAGGCTGAGCAGTTCTTC	CAWRRGLAGEAEQFF
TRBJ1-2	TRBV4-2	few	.	TGTGCCAGCAGCCAAGAAACAGGCTATGGCTACACCTTC	CASSQETGYGYTF
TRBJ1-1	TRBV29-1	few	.	TGCAGCGTTGAAGAGGGAGGCGGGACTGAAGCTTTCTTT	CSVEEGGGTEAFF
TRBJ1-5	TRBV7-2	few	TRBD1	TGTGCCAGCAGCCCCGAGGGACAGGGGGCGCATCAGCCCCAGCATTTT	CASSPEGQGAHQPQHF
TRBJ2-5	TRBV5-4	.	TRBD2	TGTGCCAGCAGCTTAGGGACTAGCGGGGGGTTCGGGGAGACCCAGTACTTC	CASSLGTSGGFGETQYF
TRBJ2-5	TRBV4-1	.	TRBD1	TGCGCCAGCAGCCAAGATTTAGGACAGGGGTCCCAAGAGACCCAGTACTTC	CASSQDLGQGSQETQYF
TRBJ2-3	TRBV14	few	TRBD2	TGTGCCAGCAGCCAATTGAGGGGGCTAGCGGGGCTAGATACGCAGTATTTT	CASSQLRGLAGLDTQYF
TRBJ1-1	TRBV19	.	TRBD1	TGTGCCAGTAGAACTCCGGGACAGGGGTCCCCTGAAGCTTTCTTT	CASRTPGQGSPEAFF
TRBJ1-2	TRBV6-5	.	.	TGTGCCAGCAGTTACTCGCCGAGGGTCGTTTATGGCTACACCTTC	CASSYSPRVVYGYTF
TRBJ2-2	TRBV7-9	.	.	TGTGCCAGCACCCCCTTGTATGGGGAGCTGTTTTTT	CASTPLYGELFF
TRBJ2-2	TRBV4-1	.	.	TGCGCCAGCAGCCAAGTAACAGGCAACACCGGGGAGCTGTTTTTT	CASSQVTGNTGELFF
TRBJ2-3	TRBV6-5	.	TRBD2	TGTGCCAGCAGCCTACCCGGACTAGCGGGAGGTCGGGAGTATTTT	CASSLPGLAGGREYF
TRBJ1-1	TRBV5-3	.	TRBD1	TGTGCCAGAAGCTTTATTTTAAGTCAGGGGGTCGGGAACACTGAAGCTTTCTTT	CARSFILSQGVGNTEAFF
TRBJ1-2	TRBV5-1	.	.	TGCGCCAGCAGCTTTCGCCTATATGGCTACACCTTC	CASSFRLYGYTF
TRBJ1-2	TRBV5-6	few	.	TGTGCCAGCAGCTTCCACAGGGACGTACGAGCTAACTATGGCTACACCTTC	CASSFHRDVRANYGYTF
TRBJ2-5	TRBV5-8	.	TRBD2	TGTGCCAGCAGCTATCCGACTAGCGGGAGGGAGTACTTC	CASSYPTSGREYF
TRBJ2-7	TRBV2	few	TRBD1	TGTGCCAGCAACCAAGGGGCAGGGGGCCTTTTTGTCTACGAGCAGTACTTC	CASNQGAGGLFVYEQYF